The clone carrying this TCR beta chain was picked up a small number of times. The antigen is unknown. MiXCR, applied by TCRdb to the reads, yields one record per CDR3 protein. The table includes around 58,000 distinct CDR3 sequences, 20% to 25% detected once. The data stem from a study of T cell repertoires in cytomegalovirus infection. Deletions cut 0 bases from V and 6 bases from J, with 24 bases between. The CDR3 sequence is 20 residues long. CDR1 and CDR2 from the germline V gene are SGHAT and FQNNGV. The V gene is TRBV11-2, the J gene TRBJ1-6; TRBD1 is a possible D gene (5 bases). The sequencing here drew on CD8+ T cells from cultured PBMCs, taken from culture after CMV antigen stimulation. This receptor was taken from a human donor in good health (CMV status not recorded). Some clones in this sample may be carry-over from other donors' samples. The DNA for the CDR3 is TGTGCCAGCAGCTTAGAGCCCCTAATAACTGGGGACGGTGTTAATTCACCCCTCCACTTT. Translating it yields CASSLEPLITGDGVNSPLHF.